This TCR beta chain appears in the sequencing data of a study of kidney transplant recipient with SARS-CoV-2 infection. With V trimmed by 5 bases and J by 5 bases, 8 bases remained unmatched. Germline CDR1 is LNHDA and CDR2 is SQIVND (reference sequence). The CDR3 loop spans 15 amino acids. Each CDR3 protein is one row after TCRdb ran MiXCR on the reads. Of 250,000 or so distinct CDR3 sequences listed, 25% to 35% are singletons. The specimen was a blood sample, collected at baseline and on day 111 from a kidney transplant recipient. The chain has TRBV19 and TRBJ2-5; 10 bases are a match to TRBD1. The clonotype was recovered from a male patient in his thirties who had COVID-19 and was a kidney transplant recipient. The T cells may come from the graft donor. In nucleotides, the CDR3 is TGTGCCAGTAGTCCGCGGGACAGGGGAGAGGAGACCCAGTACTTC. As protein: CASSPRDRGEETQYF. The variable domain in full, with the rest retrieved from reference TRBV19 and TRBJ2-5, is DGGITQSPKYLFRKEGQNVTLSCEQNLNHDAMYWYRQDPGQGLRLIYYSQIVNDFQKGDIAEGYSVSREKKESFPLTVTSAQKNPTAFYLCASSPRDRGEETQYFGPGTRLLVL.